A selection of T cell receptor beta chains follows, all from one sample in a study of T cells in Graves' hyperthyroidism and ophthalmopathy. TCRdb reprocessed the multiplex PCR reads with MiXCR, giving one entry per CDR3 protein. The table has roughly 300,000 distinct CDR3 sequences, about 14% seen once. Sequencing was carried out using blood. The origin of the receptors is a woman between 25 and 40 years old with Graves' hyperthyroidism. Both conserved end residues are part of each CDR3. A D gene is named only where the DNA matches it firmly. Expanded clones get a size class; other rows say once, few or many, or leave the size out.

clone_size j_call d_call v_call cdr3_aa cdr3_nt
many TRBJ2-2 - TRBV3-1 CASSQRGHTGELFF TGTGCCAGCAGCCAGCGGGGGCACACCGGGGAGCTGTTTTTT
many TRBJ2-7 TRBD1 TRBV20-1 CSGGQSYEQYF TGCAGTGGGGGACAGTCCTACGAGCAGTACTTC
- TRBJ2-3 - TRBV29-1 CSVRVVRGPGQYF TGCAGCGTTCGGGTAGTGCGGGGCCCGGGGCAGTATTTT
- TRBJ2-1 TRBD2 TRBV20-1 CSASSVSGGPYNEQFF TGCAGTGCTAGTTCAGTCTCGGGAGGACCCTACAATGAGCAGTTCTTC
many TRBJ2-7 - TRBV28 CASTLGYEQYF TGTGCCAGCACCCTCGGGTACGAGCAGTACTTC
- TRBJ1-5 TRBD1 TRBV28 CASSSTGINQPQHF TGTGCCAGCAGCTCGACAGGGATCAATCAGCCCCAGCATTTT
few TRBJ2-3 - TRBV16 CASSPANTDTQYF TGTGCCAGCAGCCCCGCGAACACAGATACGCAGTATTTT
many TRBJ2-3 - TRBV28 CASSRPQGGRGTDTQYF TGTGCCAGCAGCCGACCTCAGGGCGGACGGGGCACAGATACGCAGTATTTT
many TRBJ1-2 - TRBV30 CAWSLHLGILSGYTF TGTGCCTGGAGTCTCCACCTAGGAATACTCTCGGGCTACACCTTC
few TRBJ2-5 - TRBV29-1 CSVVGGGQETQYF TGCAGCGTTGTAGGAGGCGGGCAAGAGACCCAGTACTTC
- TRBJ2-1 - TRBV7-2 CASSLEGWDFLTRVCNEQFF TGTGCCAGCAGCTTAGAGGGGTGGGACTTCCTTACCCGGGTTTGCAATGAGCAGTTCTTC